This is a list of T cell receptor beta chains from one sample in a study of beta chain features in type 1 diabetes. Assay used: immunoSEQ multiplex PCR; TCRdb lists only in-frame clones, some missing. The sample has roughly 350,000 clones, approximately 10% seen once. The sample taken for sequencing was naive CD4+ T cells from blood. These receptors originate from a woman aged 25-40 years in good health. CDR3s include the opening cysteine and the closing phenylalanine or tryptophan. The D gene is left open where the match is weak. Part of the rows lack a size; the others show once, few, many or a class for expanded clones.

- TRBJ2-3 - TRBV7-8 TGTGCCAGCAGCTCACGAGCCGTCCCCACAGATACGCAGTATTTT CASSSRAVPTDTQYF
- TRBJ2-7 few TRBV27 TGTGCCAGCAGTCCCACTATTTCCTACGAGCAGTACTTC CASSPTISYEQYF
TRBD2 TRBJ2-1 few TRBV10-2 TGCGCCAGCAGAGAACCTGGACTAGCGGGAGCCGATGAGCAGTTCTTC CASREPGLAGADEQFF
TRBD1 TRBJ2-7 - TRBV4-3 TGCGCCAGCAGCCGAGGACAGGGCGCCTACGAGCAGTACTTC CASSRGQGAYEQYF
- TRBJ2-3 - TRBV18 TGTGCCAGCTCAGACAGAAACACAGATACGCAGTATTTT CASSDRNTDTQYF
- TRBJ2-2 - TRBV27 TGTGCCAGCAGTTTTTGGAGTAAAGATCTTAGTCTTGGGGAGCTGTTTTTT CASSFWSKDLSLGELFF
TRBD1 TRBJ1-4 - TRBV5-1 TGCGCCAGCAGAGACTGGGACAGGGGAAGTGAAAAACTGTTTTTT CASRDWDRGSEKLFF
TRBD1 TRBJ1-4 few TRBV7-9 TGTGCCAGCAGCTTCGGACAGGGAAATGAAAAACTGTTTTTT CASSFGQGNEKLFF
TRBD2 TRBJ2-2 few TRBV9 TGTGCCAGCAGCGTAGTTGGGGCTAGCGGGAGTAAAGGGGAGCTGTTTTTT CASSVVGASGSKGELFF
- TRBJ2-6 - TRBV7-2 TGTGCCAGCAGCTTAGCGGGACAACTCTCTGGGGCCAACGTCCTGACTTTC CASSLAGQLSGANVLTF
TRBD1 TRBJ2-2 - TRBV9 TGTGCCAGCAGCGTAGGGGCAGGGGGCACCAACACCGGGGAGCTGTTTTTT CASSVGAGGTNTGELFF
TRBD1 TRBJ2-2 - TRBV2 TGTGCCAGTTCGGGACAGGGGAACACCGGGGAGCTGTTTTTT CASSGQGNTGELFF
TRBD2 TRBJ2-1 - TRBV7-2 TGTGCCAGCAGCCTTAGAGTTGCTAGCGGGTCATACAATGAGCAGTTCTTC CASSLRVASGSYNEQFF
- TRBJ2-5 few TRBV5-6 TGTGCCAGCAGCTTGGGACGCCAAAGCGTAAAGACCCAGTACTTC CASSLGRQSVKTQYF
- TRBJ2-1 - TRBV30 TGTGCCTGGAGTCACTACAATGAGCAGTTCTTC CAWSHYNEQFF
- TRBJ2-1 - TRBV4-3 TGCGCCAGCAGCCAAGATCGTAGAGACTCGAGCTCCTACAATGAGCAGTTCTTC CASSQDRRDSSSYNEQFF
- TRBJ1-1 once TRBV27 TGTGCCAGCAGTTTTGTATGGAGCACTGAAGCTTTCTTT CASSFVWSTEAFF
TRBD2 TRBJ2-1 - TRBV29-1 TGCAGCGTGGGGGGACTAGCGGTGTACAATGAGCAGTTCTTC CSVGGLAVYNEQFF
TRBD2 TRBJ2-1 - TRBV4-2 TGTGCCAGCAGCCGTAGGCGGAGGGAGGGCGATGAGCAGTTCTTC CASSRRRREGDEQFF
- TRBJ2-1 - TRBV9 TGTGCCAGCAGCGTAGAAGGGTCTAGCGCGAACAATGAGCAGTTCTTC CASSVEGSSANNEQFF
- TRBJ2-7 few TRBV20-1 TGCAGTGCTAGCTCTTACGAGCAGTACTTC CSASSYEQYF
TRBD1 TRBJ2-5 few TRBV6-6 TGTGCCAGCAGGCCCGGGACAGGGGTAACCACGGAGCAGTACTTC CASRPGTGVTTEQYF
- TRBJ2-5 - TRBV7-2 TGTGCCAGCAGCTTAGCGCTAGTGTGGGAGACCCAGTACTTC CASSLALVWETQYF
- TRBJ2-1 - TRBV2 TGTGCCAGCAGTGGGAGGGGTCCTGAGCAGTTCTTC CASSGRGPEQFF
TRBD2 TRBJ2-5 - TRBV7-8 TGTGCCTCTGGACTAGCGGGAGGGCCGAGGGAGACCCAGTACTTC CASGLAGGPRETQYF
TRBD2 TRBJ2-7 - TRBV5-4 TGTGCCAGCAGCGCCATACTAGCGGGAGGGTCATACGAGCAGTACTTC CASSAILAGGSYEQYF
TRBD2 TRBJ2-1 - TRBV4-2 TGTGCCAGCAGCCAGAATCCCCTTCTAGCGGGAGCGGTCGACAATGAGCAGTTCTTC CASSQNPLLAGAVDNEQFF
TRBD1 TRBJ2-7 few TRBV5-4 TGTGCCAGCAGCTCACCGGGACAGGGTACCTACGAGCAGTACTTC CASSSPGQGTYEQYF
- TRBJ2-2 few TRBV18 TGTGCCAGCTCACCGAGCCTAGCAGAGAACACCGGGGAGCTGTTTTTT CASSPSLAENTGELFF
- TRBJ2-7 few TRBV20-1 TGCAGTGGGAAGGAGGAATACGAGCAGTACTTC CSGKEEYEQYF
TRBD1 TRBJ2-7 few TRBV7-2 TGTGCCAGCAGCTTAAAGGGGGCGTCGGGGCAGTACTTC CASSLKGASGQYF
TRBD1 TRBJ1-5 few TRBV7-9 TGTGCCAGCAGCAGTGGGGACAGGGGGGGTCAGCCCCAGCATTTT CASSSGDRGGQPQHF
- TRBJ1-2 few TRBV28 TGTGCCAGCAGTTTGCGGGCTAACTATGGCTACACCTTC CASSLRANYGYTF
TRBD2 TRBJ2-5 - TRBV7-2 TGTGCCAGCAGCATAGGACTAGCGGGAGGTGTTGAGACCCAGTACTTC CASSIGLAGGVETQYF
TRBD2 TRBJ2-7 - TRBV29-1 TGCAGCGTGGCCGGGACTAGCGGCTCCTACGAGCAGTACTTC CSVAGTSGSYEQYF
TRBD1 TRBJ1-2 - TRBV28 TGTGCCAGCAGCCCCATCGGGACAGGGGGTAGCTATGGCTACACCTTC CASSPIGTGGSYGYTF
TRBD1 TRBJ2-3 few TRBV7-9 TGTGCCAGCAGCCTTGGACAGGTACAAGATACGCAGTATTTT CASSLGQVQDTQYF
- TRBJ2-2 few TRBV7-6 TGTGCCAGCAGCCCCAGGGCAGGGCAGGGGAACGGGGAGCTGTTTTTT CASSPRAGQGNGELFF
- TRBJ1-5 few TRBV7-2 TGTGCCAGCAGCGGGCGGGGGCGAGAGCAGCCCCAGCATTTT CASSGRGREQPQHF
TRBD1 TRBJ1-5 - TRBV28 TGTGCCAGTTTGGCCTTAGGGGGCAGGGGCAATCAGCCCCAGCATTTT CASLALGGRGNQPQHF
TRBD2 TRBJ2-7 few TRBV28 TGTGCCAGCAGTGCACCCTCGACTAGCGGGAGATCCTACGAGCAGTACTTC CASSAPSTSGRSYEQYF
- TRBJ2-7 - TRBV4-2 TGTGCCAGCAGCCAAGGAGCTAGCGACTCCTACGAGCAGTACTTC CASSQGASDSYEQYF